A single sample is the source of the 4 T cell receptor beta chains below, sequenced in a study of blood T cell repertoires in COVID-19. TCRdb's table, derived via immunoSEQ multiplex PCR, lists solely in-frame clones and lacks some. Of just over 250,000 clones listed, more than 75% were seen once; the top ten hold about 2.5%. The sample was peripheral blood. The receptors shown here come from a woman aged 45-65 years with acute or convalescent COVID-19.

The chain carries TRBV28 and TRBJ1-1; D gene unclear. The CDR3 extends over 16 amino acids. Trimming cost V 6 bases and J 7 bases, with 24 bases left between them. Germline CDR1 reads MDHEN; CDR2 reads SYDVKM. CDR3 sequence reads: CASSLLVVRGGIEAFF. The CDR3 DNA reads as TGTGCCAGCAGCCTTCTTGTAGTTCGAGGAGGGATTGAAGCTTTCTTT.

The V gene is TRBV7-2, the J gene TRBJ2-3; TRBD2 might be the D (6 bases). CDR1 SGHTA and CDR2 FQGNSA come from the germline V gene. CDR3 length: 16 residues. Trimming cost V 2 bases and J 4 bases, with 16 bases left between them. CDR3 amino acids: CASSLRVASDADTQYF. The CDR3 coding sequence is TGTGCCAGCAGCTTAAGGGTTGCTAGCGATGCAGATACGCAGTATTTT.

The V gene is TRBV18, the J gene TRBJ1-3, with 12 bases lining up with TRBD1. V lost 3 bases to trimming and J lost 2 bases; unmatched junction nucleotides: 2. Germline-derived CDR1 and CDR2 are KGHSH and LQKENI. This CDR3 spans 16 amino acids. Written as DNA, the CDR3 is TGTGCCAGCTCACCGGGACAGGGGGCGACTGGAAACACCATATATTTT. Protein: CASSPGQGATGNTIYF.

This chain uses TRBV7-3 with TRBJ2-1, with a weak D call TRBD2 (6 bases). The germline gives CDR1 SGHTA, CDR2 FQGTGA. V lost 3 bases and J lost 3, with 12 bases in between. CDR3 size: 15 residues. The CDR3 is CASSFGGTFYNEQFF. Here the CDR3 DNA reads TGTGCCAGCAGCTTTGGCGGGACCTTCTACAATGAGCAGTTCTTC.